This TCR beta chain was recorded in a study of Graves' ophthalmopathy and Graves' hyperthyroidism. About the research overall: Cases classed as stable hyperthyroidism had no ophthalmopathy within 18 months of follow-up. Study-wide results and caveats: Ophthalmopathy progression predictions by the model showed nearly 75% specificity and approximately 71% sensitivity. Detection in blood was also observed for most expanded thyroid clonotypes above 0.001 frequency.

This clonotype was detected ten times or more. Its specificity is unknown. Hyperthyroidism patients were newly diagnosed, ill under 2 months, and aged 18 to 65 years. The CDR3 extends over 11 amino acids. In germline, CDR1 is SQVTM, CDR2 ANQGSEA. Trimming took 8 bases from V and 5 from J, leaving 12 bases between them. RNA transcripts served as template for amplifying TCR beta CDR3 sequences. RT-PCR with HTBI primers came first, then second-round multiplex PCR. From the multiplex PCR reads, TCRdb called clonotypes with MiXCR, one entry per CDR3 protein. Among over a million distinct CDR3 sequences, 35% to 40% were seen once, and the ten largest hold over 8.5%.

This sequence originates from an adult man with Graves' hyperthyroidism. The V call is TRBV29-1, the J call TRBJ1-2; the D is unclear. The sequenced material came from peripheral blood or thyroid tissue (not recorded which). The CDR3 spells CSSLDPYGYTF. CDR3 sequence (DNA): TGCAGCTCTCTGGATCCGTATGGCTACACCTTC. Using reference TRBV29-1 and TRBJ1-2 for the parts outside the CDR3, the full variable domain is SAVISQKPSRDICQRGTSLTIQCQVDSQVTMMFWYRQQPGQSLTLIATANQGSEATYESGFVIDKFPISRPNLTFSTLTVSNMSPEDSSIYLCSSLDPYGYTFGSGTRLTVV.